These 18 T cell receptor beta chains originate from one sample sequenced in a study of radiation and T cells in renal cell carcinoma. Method: immunoSEQ multiplex PCR; TCRdb's copy keeps in-frame clones and lacks some. The sample holds some 72,000 clones, 82% seen once. Described time point: blood 2 weeks post-SBRT. Treatment of the sample: 15 Gy SBRT to primary tumor, nephrectomy 4 weeks later. Sequences were derived from blood, sampled from a patient whose treatment included radiotherapy and nephrectomy. Receptors originate from a man in his fifties or sixties with renal cell carcinoma.

The rearrangement uses TRBV5-1 and TRBJ2-3; 10 nucleotides align to TRBD1. CDR1 SGHRS and CDR2 YFSETQ come from the germline V gene. J was trimmed by 0 bases and V by 4 bases; bases with no gene match: 2. This CDR3 has 15 residues. Written as DNA, the CDR3 is TGCGCCAGCAGCCCGGGACAGGGGAGCACAGATACGCAGTATTTT. It codes for CASSPGQGSTDTQYF.

V usage is TRBV27 and J usage is TRBJ2-7; 11 positions match TRBD2. Per the germline V gene, CDR1 is MNHEY and CDR2 is SMNVEV (reference sequence). The junction had 6 bases not matched to a gene; V was cut back by 2 bases and J by 0 bases. The CDR3 has 17 residues. The CDR3 here is CASSLKTSGGLSYEQYF. The CDR3 region has the DNA TGTGCCAGCAGTTTAAAAACTAGCGGGGGCCTCTCCTACGAGCAGTACTTC.

The J gene is TRBJ2-1, the V gene TRBV10-2, with TRBD1 matching over 7 bases. The CDR3 is 13 residues long. Germline V gene sequence: CDR1 WSHSY, CDR2 SAAADI. The V gene end was trimmed by 6 bases and the J gene end by 4 bases; junction bases not matched to a gene: 3. The CDR3 spells CASSPGQYNEQFF. CDR3 DNA sequence: TGCGCCAGCAGCCCGGGACAGTACAATGAGCAGTTCTTC.

In its sample, this clone was seen a few times. The chain recombines TRBV7-9 with TRBJ2-5; the D gene is possibly TRBD1 (6 bases). Germline CDR1 SEHNR, CDR2 FQNEAQ (reference sequence). With 5 bases removed from V and 0 bases from J, the gap between germline ends came to 10 bases. This CDR3 has 14 amino acids. The CDR3 is CASSRRDNQETQYF. As DNA, the CDR3 is TGTGCCAGCAGCCGTAGGGACAACCAAGAGACCCAGTACTTC.

This clone has only a few counts. The chain joins TRBV27 to TRBJ1-2; a possible D gene is TRBD1 (6 bases). Germline V gene lookup returns CDR1 MNHEY and CDR2 SMNVEV (reference sequence). V lost 6 bases and J 5 bases, leaving 28 bases between the germline ends. This CDR3 has 18 residues. The DNA of the CDR3 is TGTGCCAGCAGCCTAAGCCCCTTTAACAGGGTAGATCCGTATGGCTACACCTTC. It specifies CASSLSPFNRVDPYGYTF.

Concerning this clone: Different DNA sequences within this sample yield the same CDR3. V usage is TRBV2 and J usage is TRBJ2-7; 8 nucleotides line up with TRBD1. CDR1 and CDR2 (germline): SNHLY, FYNNEI. The CDR3 spans 14 residues. Trimming at V came to 5 bases and at J to 5 bases, leaving 8 bases not matched to a gene. This CDR3 is CASSTDREVHEQYF. CDR3 bases: TGTGCCAGCAGTACGGACAGGGAGGTCCACGAGCAGTACTTC.

The chain combines TRBV7-2 with TRBJ2-6; 8 positions agree with TRBD1. CDR1 SGHTA and CDR2 FQGNSA come from the germline V gene. The CDR3 extends over 18 amino acids. Trimming took 5 bases from V and 1 from J; bases not matched to a gene: 10. CDR3 bases: TGTGCCAGCAGCCCTCAGACAGGGGCAGGGTCTGGGGCCAACGTCCTGACTTTC. It translates to CASSPQTGAGSGANVLTF. Supplemented by reference TRBV7-2 and TRBJ2-6, the full variable domain reads GAGVSQSPSNKVTEKGKDVELRCDPISGHTALYWYRQSLGQGLEFLIYFQGNSAPDKSGLPSDRFSAERTGGSVSTLTIQRTQQEDSAVYLCASSPQTGAGSGANVLTFGAGSRLTVL.

The chain links TRBV10-1 to TRBJ2-1; D uncertain. The CDR3 is 13 amino acids. Trimming cost V 0 bases and J 4 bases, with 4 bases left between them. Germline V gene sequence: CDR1 WNHNN, CDR2 SYGVQD (reference sequence). Written as DNA, the CDR3 is TGCGCCAGCAGTGAGTCTGGGTACAATGAGCAGTTCTTC. Its protein is CASSESGYNEQFF.

The rearrangement joins TRBV10-2 to TRBJ2-1; D unclear. This CDR3 contains 14 residues. Looked up from germline, CDR1 is WSHSY and CDR2 is SAAADI. Trimming stripped 2 bases from V and 10 bases from J, with 15 bases between. In DNA, the CDR3 is TGCGCCAGCAGTGAGATATCGACCCGCTCAGAGCAGTTCTTC. It yields the protein CASSEISTRSEQFF.

CDR3 in amino acids: CASTGEVDIQYF. Written as DNA, the CDR3 is TGTGCCAGCACAGGGGAGGTCGACATTCAGTACTTC. V is TRBV28 and J is TRBJ2-4, with D perhaps matching TRBD1 or TRBD2 (6 bases each). The V and J ends lost 7 bases and 8 bases respectively, with 12 bases between them. The CDR3 is 12 amino acids. Germline CDR1 reads MDHEN; CDR2 reads SYDVKM. The full variable domain, completed using reference TRBV28 and TRBJ2-4, is DVKVTQSSRYLVKRTGEKVFLECVQDMDHENMFWYRQDPGLGLRLIYFSYDVKMKEKGDIPEGYSVSREKKERFSLILESASTNQTSMYLCASTGEVDIQYFGAGTRLSVL.

The chain couples TRBV7-2 to TRBJ1-1, with no clear D. V was pared by 3 bases and J by 1 base, with 6 bases between. Germline V gene data show CDR1 as SGHTA and CDR2 as FQGNSA. This CDR3 spans 13 amino acids. The CDR3 nucleotides read TGTGCCAGCAGCTTCCGACAGAACACTGAAGCTTTCTTT. It is translated as CASSFRQNTEAFF.

The genes are TRBV5-1 and TRBJ2-1; no clear D. The CDR3 contains 14 residues. Germline values: CDR1 SGHRS, CDR2 YFSETQ. With 1 base removed from V and 5 bases from J, the gap between germline ends came to 10 bases. This chain's CDR3 is CASSLFSSDNEQFF. The CDR3 nucleotides are TGCGCCAGCAGCTTGTTCTCCAGCGACAATGAGCAGTTCTTC.

This clone was seen only a few times. This chain joins TRBV28 and TRBJ2-5, with D uncertain. V lost 4 bases to trimming and J lost 7 bases, with 10 bases between them. The CDR3 runs to 12 residues. CDR1 is MDHEN and CDR2 is SYDVKM in the germline V gene. In DNA, the CDR3 is TGTGCCAGCAGTTCCTCCACACGGACCCAGTACTTC. This gives the protein CASSSSTRTQYF.

V usage is TRBV15 and J usage is TRBJ2-1; D perhaps matches TRBD2 (5 bases). The CDR3 length is 15 residues. Per the germline V gene, CDR1 is LNHNV and CDR2 is YYDKDF (reference sequence). The V end lost 0 bases, the J end lost 6 bases, and 12 bases lay between the germline ends. CDR3 DNA sequence: TGTGCCACCAGCAGAGATTTGGGAGACCCCAATGAGCAGTTCTTC. Translating it yields CATSRDLGDPNEQFF. Supplemented by reference TRBV15 and TRBJ2-1, the full variable domain reads DAMVIQNPRYQVTQFGKPVTLSCSQTLNHNVMYWYQQKSSQAPKLLFHYYDKDFNNEADTPDNFQSRRPNTSFCFLDIRSPGLGDTAMYLCATSRDLGDPNEQFFGPGTRLTVL.

The CDR3 is CSVSLQGTGELFF. The CDR3 nucleotides are TGCAGCGTTTCCTTACAGGGTACCGGGGAGCTGTTTTTT. The genes are TRBV29-1 and TRBJ2-2, with a tentative D call TRBD1 (6 bases). V gave up 5 bases and J gave up 5 bases, with 12 bases separating them. The CDR3 runs 13 residues. Germline V gene data show CDR1 as SQVTM and CDR2 as ANQGSEA.

This clone came up a few times. The rearrangement uses TRBV7-8 and TRBJ1-1, with D uncertain. This CDR3 spans 12 amino acids. Germline V lookup: CDR1 SGHVS, CDR2 FQNEAQ. The germline V and J ends were trimmed by 4 bases and 7 bases, with 10 bases remaining between them. The CDR3 DNA sequence: TGTGCCAGCAGCTCGCAGGTTTTTGAAGCTTTCTTT. Protein: CASSSQVFEAFF.

This chain links TRBV11-2 with TRBJ1-3; D remains unclear. Between the trimmed V and J ends, which lost 4 bases and 0 bases, there was a span of 7 bases. The CDR3 covers 14 residues. In germline, CDR1 is SGHAT, CDR2 FQNNGV. CDR3 region: CASSSRGSGNTIYF. The CDR3 DNA is TGTGCCAGCAGCTCGCGGGGCTCTGGAAACACCATATATTTT.

The chain uses TRBV6-6 and TRBJ2-1; 10 bases fit TRBD1. This CDR3 contains 13 residues. Germline V gives CDR1 MNHNY, CDR2 SVGAGI (reference sequence). Trimming took 7 bases from V and 9 from J; bases not matched to a gene: 6. In DNA, the CDR3 is TGTGCCAGCATTCGACAGGGGGCGGGTGAGCAGTTCTTC. It encodes CASIRQGAGEQFF.